The T cell receptor beta chain described here comes from a study of Ad26.COV2.S vaccination and SARS-CoV-2 variants. Study-level information: The vaccine Ad26.COV2.S was put into the muscle once, or twice with 56 days between.

This table comes from immunoSEQ multiplex PCR, and its TCRdb copy is limited to in-frame clones, with some not included. The top ten clones hold about 10% of a sample with roughly 300,000 clones, approximately 86% of them seen once. As to treatment: about 20 received Ad26.COV2.S at low or high dose, single or two shots; several received placebo; per-sample allocation not given. It was on day 63 after the first vaccine or placebo injection that samples were taken. Its platform was an Ad26 vector, and its expressed antigen was Wuhan-strain SARS-CoV-2 spike. The CDR3 length is 18 residues. Germline CDR1 reads SGHTA; CDR2 reads FQGNSA. V dropped 0 bases and J dropped 7; count of bases not matched to a gene: 11.

The chain employs TRBV7-2 and TRBJ2-1, with 11 nucleotides matching TRBD2. This sequence was found in a person between 18 and 60 years old who received the Ad26.COV2.S COVID-19 vaccine or a placebo. The sequenced sample was peripheral blood, obtained in a trial of Ad26.COV2.S vaccine versus placebo. The CDR3 here is CASSLAGFSGGVANEQFF. CDR3 nucleotides: TGTGCCAGCAGCTTAGCGGGGTTTAGCGGGGGGGTTGCAAATGAGCAGTTCTTC.